The entry that follows covers one T cell receptor beta chain sequence. The data were taken from a study of blood T cell repertoires in COVID-19. Original processing notes: Using reference gene primer amplification, nucleated cell counts were estimated. The protocol was immunoSEQ multiplex PCR, while the TCRdb copy is restricted to in-frame clones and leaves out a portion. V, J and clone size are those of that table, while D and trimming were read from the DNA. The sample lists under 250,000 clones; less than 85% were seen once. This CDR3 is 15 amino acids long. In germline, CDR1 is SQVTM, CDR2 ANQGSEA. V lost 3 bases to trimming and J lost 4 bases; unmatched junction nucleotides: 9.

The sample consisted of peripheral blood. This TCR was recovered from a woman older than 75 with acute or convalescent COVID-19. V is TRBV29-1 and J is TRBJ1-2; 9 bases line up with TRBD1. The CDR3 DNA follows: TGCAGCGTTGACCCCCCGGGACAGGGCCTCTATGGCTACACCTTC. It encodes CSVDPPGQGLYGYTF.